The next 23 T cell receptor beta chains were all read from a single sample in a study of blood T cell repertoires in COVID-19. Profiled with immunoSEQ multiplex PCR; TCRdb holds only in-frame clones, not every one. The sample has roughly 220,000 clones, 86% seen once. Sample: PBMCs or T cells enriched from blood (not recorded which). The source of these receptors is a woman aged 35 to 49 with acute COVID-19.

This chain connects TRBV19 to TRBJ1-4; D remains ambiguous. V lost 5 bases and J lost 6, with 7 bases in between. Germline V gene sequence: CDR1 LNHDA, CDR2 SQIVND (reference sequence). This CDR3 is 12 amino acids long. CDR3 amino acids: CASSPVDEKLFF. The CDR3 coding sequence is TGTGCCAGTAGTCCAGTTGATGAAAAACTGTTTTTT.

The chain couples TRBV20-1 to TRBJ1-5; D perhaps matches TRBD1 (5 bases). The CDR3 is 9 residues long. Trimming took off 4 bases at V and 12 bases at J, with 7 bases between the two ends. Germline-derived CDR1 and CDR2 are DFQATT and SNEGSKA (reference sequence). The CDR3, as DNA: TGCAGTGCTACCAGGGACCAGCATTTT. Protein sequence: CSATRDQHF.

CDR3 in amino acids: CATSDPLAASYNEQFF. The CDR3 DNA sequence: TGTGCCACCAGTGACCCACTAGCGGCCTCCTACAATGAGCAGTTCTTC. The V gene is TRBV24-1, the J gene TRBJ2-1, with 8 nucleotides matching TRBD2. Looked up from germline, CDR1 is KGHDR and CDR2 is SFDVKD. J was trimmed by 0 bases and V by 4 bases; bases with no gene match: 4. CDR3 length: 16 residues.

This clone has just a few counts. The chain combines TRBV19 with TRBJ1-5; 9 bases are shared with TRBD1. Losses at the gene ends were 8 bases for V and 4 bases for J; bases not matched to a gene: 12. The CDR3 runs 16 residues. The germline V gene encodes CDR1 LNHDA and CDR2 SQIVND (reference sequence). The CDR3 DNA is TGTGCCAGTTCGGGACAGGGAATGCGGGCTAATCAGCCCCAGCATTTT. Protein: CASSGQGMRANQPQHF.

The chain links TRBV19 to TRBJ1-1, with TRBD1 identical over 7 bases. CDR1 is LNHDA and CDR2 is SQIVND in the germline V gene (reference sequence). CDR3 length: 15 amino acids. The V segment lost 4 bases and the J segment 0 bases; nucleotides outside the gene matches: 5. The CDR3 nucleotides are TGTGCCAGTAGTAGGCCGGGACAGATGAACACTGAAGCTTTCTTT. Translating gives CASSRPGQMNTEAFF.

The sample holds a few counts of this clone. The chain recombines TRBV5-4 with TRBJ1-2, with a tentative D call TRBD1 (6 bases). V was pared by 1 base and J by 6 bases, with 10 bases between. Per the germline V gene, CDR1 is SGHNT and CDR2 is YYREEE (reference sequence). The CDR3 is made up of 13 amino acids. The chain's CDR3 is CASSLRTDDGYTF. The CDR3, as DNA: TGTGCCAGCAGCTTGCGGACAGATGATGGCTACACCTTC. Filled out from reference TRBV5-4 and TRBJ1-2, the complete variable domain reads ETGVTQSPTHLIKTRGQQVTLRCSSQSGHNTVSWYQQALGQGPQFIFQYYREEENGRGNFPPRFSGLQFPNYSSELNVNALELDDSALYLCASSLRTDDGYTFGSGTRLTVV.

This clone showed up just once. The chain carries TRBV12-2 and TRBJ2-4; TRBD1, the D gene given by the table, was not confirmed from the DNA. TRBV12-2 is a recognized pseudogene. The CDR3 has 16 residues. The CDR3 bases are TGTGCAAGTCGCCCAAGAGGGGGCCCGGCCAAAAACATTCAGTACTTC. This encodes CASRPRGGPAKNIQYF.

This clone showed up just once. This chain links TRBV2 with TRBJ1-5, with TRBD1 matching over 7 bases. Trimming took 6 bases from V and 2 from J; bases not matched to a gene: 7. There are 15 residues in the CDR3. The germline V gene has CDR1 SNHLY and CDR2 FYNNEI. CDR3 DNA sequence: TGTGCCAGCAGAAAAGCCGACAGGGGCAATCAGCCCCAGCATTTT. The encoded protein is CASRKADRGNQPQHF.

This chain links TRBV21-1 with TRBJ1-2; TRBD1, the D gene given by the table, was not confirmed from the DNA. TRBV21-1 is given as a pseudogene. The CDR3 is made up of 17 amino acids. The CDR3 DNA is TGTGCCAGCAGCCCTCAGAGGGGGACAGGAACTAACTATGGCTACACCTTC. This sequence encodes CASSPQRGTGTNYGYTF.

V usage is TRBV5-1 and J usage is TRBJ1-3, with 9 bases aligning to TRBD1. Per the germline V gene, CDR1 is SGHRS and CDR2 is YFSETQ. This CDR3 is built from 16 residues. V lost 4 bases to trimming and J lost 0 bases; unmatched junction nucleotides: 5. The CDR3 spells CASSPTGGGSGNTIYF. DNA for the CDR3: TGCGCCAGCAGCCCGACAGGGGGAGGCTCTGGAAACACCATATATTTT.

The V and J genes are TRBV7-9 and TRBJ1-1, with TRBD1 identical over 9 bases. Trimming at V came to 6 bases and at J to 5 bases, leaving 13 bases not matched to a gene. The CDR3 has 16 residues. Germline CDR1 reads SEHNR; CDR2 reads FQNEAQ (reference sequence). CDR3 in amino acids: CASSDGQGLTVTEAFF. In nucleotides, the CDR3 is TGTGCCAGCAGTGACGGACAGGGGTTGACTGTTACTGAAGCTTTCTTT.

This chain joins TRBV6-2 or TRBV6-3 and TRBJ2-7; D gene unclear. The ends were cut back, 5 bases at V and 0 bases at J, with 5 bases in the middle. The CDR3 length is 12 residues. In germline, CDR1 is MNHEY, CDR2 SVGEGT. As DNA, the CDR3 is TGTGCCAGCAGTCCCAGCTCCTACGAGCAGTACTTC. Its protein product is CASSPSSYEQYF.

The chain employs TRBV12-5 and TRBJ2-7; D gene unclear. Trimming took 5 bases from V and 7 from J, leaving 12 bases between them. This CDR3 contains 12 residues. Germline V gene data show CDR1 as LGHNT and CDR2 as FRNRAP. The CDR3 DNA follows: TGTGCTAGTGGTCAGATCCTTTGGGAGCAGTACTTC. Translation: CASGQILWEQYF.

The gene calls are TRBV29-1 and TRBJ1-2; no clear D gene. V shed 0 bases and J shed 4 bases, with 6 bases lying between them. The CDR3 totals 12 residues. Germline assignment: CDR1 SQVTM and CDR2 ANQGSEA. CDR3 protein: CSVEDQVYGYTF. CDR3 DNA sequence: TGCAGCGTTGAAGATCAGGTCTATGGCTACACCTTC.

V usage is TRBV5-4 and J usage is TRBJ1-2; tentatively, D is TRBD1 (6 bases). The V end lost 0 bases, the J end lost 8 bases, and 14 bases lay between the germline ends. Per germline, CDR1 SGHNT and CDR2 YYREEE (reference sequence). The CDR3 extends over 14 amino acids. In nucleotides, the CDR3 is TGTGCCAGCAGCTTGGGGCAGGGGAGCCTCGGCTACACCTTC. Its translation: CASSLGQGSLGYTF.

The rearrangement joins TRBV4-3 to TRBJ1-2, with 7 nucleotides matching TRBD1. Trimming at V came to 4 bases and at J to 4 bases, leaving 9 bases not matched to a gene. CDR3 length: 15 amino acids. Germline loops: CDR1 LGHNA, CDR2 YSLEER. CDR3 in amino acids: CASSPTADRVYGYTF. The CDR3 DNA reads TGCGCCAGCAGCCCTACCGCAGACAGGGTCTATGGCTACACCTTC.

The chain combines TRBV4-3 with TRBJ1-1; maybe TRBD1 (6 bases). The germline gives CDR1 LGHNA, CDR2 YSLEER. The CDR3 extends over 13 amino acids. Trimming took off 4 bases at V and 3 bases at J, with 9 bases between the two ends. The CDR3 DNA sequence: TGCGCCAGCAGCCGAAACAGGGACACTGAAGCTTTCTTT. Protein: CASSRNRDTEAFF.

The rearrangement uses TRBV19 and TRBJ1-2; weak D call: TRBD1 (6 bases). Per the germline V gene, CDR1 is LNHDA and CDR2 is SQIVND (reference sequence). The CDR3 length is 15 residues. V gave up 3 bases and J gave up 5 bases, with 16 bases separating them. DNA for the CDR3: TGTGCCAGTAGTATTGATAGCAGGGGAAGGTATGGCTACACCTTC. It encodes CASSIDSRGRYGYTF.

The chain uses TRBV6-6 and TRBJ2-3, with D perhaps matching TRBD2 (5 bases). CDR1 is MNHNY, CDR2 SVGAGI, per germline (reference sequence). Trimming cost V 8 bases and J 0 bases, with 15 bases left between them. This CDR3 has 15 amino acids. This CDR3 reads CASSRLQPSTDTQYF. In DNA form, the CDR3 reads TGTGCCAGCTCACGACTACAACCCAGCACAGATACGCAGTATTTT.

The rearrangement joins TRBV7-9 to TRBJ1-2; D gene uncertain. The CDR3 is made up of 15 amino acids. With 3 bases removed from V and 6 bases from J, the gap between germline ends came to 17 bases. Germline CDR1 and CDR2: SEHNR and FQNEAQ (reference sequence). The CDR3 protein is CASSFEIGGRDGYTF. The CDR3, as DNA: TGTGCCAGCAGCTTCGAAATTGGTGGGCGCGATGGCTACACCTTC.

CDR3 nucleotide sequence: TGCGCCAGCAGCCATACTAGCGGGGGAATCGGGGAGCTGTTTTTT. Translated: CASSHTSGGIGELFF. This chain joins TRBV4-3 and TRBJ2-2; 11 positions match TRBD2. Germline values: CDR1 LGHNA, CDR2 YSLEER. J lost 7 bases, V lost 3 bases, and 4 bases had no gene match. This CDR3 has 15 amino acids.

The chain recombines TRBV7-6 with TRBJ2-3, with a possible D match to TRBD2 (7 bases). Trimming removed 1 base from V and 2 bases from J, with 13 bases in between. The CDR3 contains 16 residues. CDR1 and CDR2 from the germline V gene are SGHVS and FNYEAQ. The CDR3 nucleotides are TGTGCCAGCAGCTTAGAGGGGGGGTTAAACACAGATACGCAGTATTTT. As protein: CASSLEGGLNTDTQYF.

V is TRBV7-8 and J is TRBJ1-2; D call uncertain. The CDR3 runs 12 residues. The germline V gene has CDR1 SGHVS and CDR2 FQNEAQ. Deletions cut 1 base from V and 8 bases from J, with 8 bases between. The DNA for the CDR3 is TGTGCCAGCAGCTTAGGGACTGGGGGCTACACCTTC. Protein product: CASSLGTGGYTF.